A selection of T cell receptor beta chains follows, all from one sample in a study of T cell changes during pregnancy in multiple sclerosis. Produced via immunoSEQ multiplex PCR; TCRdb's table is partial and in-frame only. The sample has tens of thousands of clones; 94% are singletons. The sample here was CD4+ T cells from peripheral blood mononuclear cells, taken in the second trimester of pregnancy. The receptors stem from a female donor with multiple sclerosis, enrolled in a pregnancy study. The CDR3 runs from the conserved cysteine through the conserved F or W. The order of the fields is clone size, D gene, J gene, V gene, CDR3 DNA, CDR3 protein. D genes are given only for firm matches. Some rows mark clone size as missing; the rest say once, few, many or name a class of expanded clone.

NA | TRBD2 | TRBJ2-5 | TRBV10-3 | TGTGCCATCAGTGTCACGGGGGGCCAAGAGACCCAGTACTTC | CAISVTGGQETQYF
NA | NA | TRBJ1-5 | TRBV25-1 | TGTGCCAGCAGTGAATTATCTAGCAATCAGCCCCAGCATTTT | CASSELSSNQPQHF
NA | NA | TRBJ1-5 | TRBV4-3 | TGCGCCAGCAGCCAAGAGGGCAGAGGGAATCAGCCCCAGCATTTT | CASSQEGRGNQPQHF
NA | NA | TRBJ2-5 | TRBV5-4 | TGTGCCAGCAGCTTGGTCTCGGACTGGGAGACCCAGTACTTC | CASSLVSDWETQYF
NA | NA | TRBJ1-2 | TRBV9 | TGTGCCAGCAGCGTCGGGGGGCGCCATGGCTACACCTTC | CASSVGGRHGYTF
once | TRBD1 | TRBJ1-1 | TRBV7-3 | TGTGCCAGCAGCTGGACCAGGGGGCGGAGGTACACTGAAGCTTTCTTT | CASSWTRGRRYTEAFF
NA | TRBD2 | TRBJ2-3 | TRBV7-2 | TGTGCCAGCAGACCGCCGGGACTAGCGGGGGCCACAGATACGCAGTATTTT | CASRPPGLAGATDTQYF
NA | NA | TRBJ1-1 | TRBV7-2 | TGTGCCAGCAGCCCGCGGACAGTGAACACTGAAGCTTTCTTT | CASSPRTVNTEAFF
NA | NA | TRBJ1-1 | TRBV7-2 | TGTGCCAGCAGCTCCCGACATCAGAACACTGAAGCTTTCTTT | CASSSRHQNTEAFF
NA | NA | TRBJ2-5 | TRBV18 | TGTGCCAGCTCACCTGATCAGGGATCCAGCGAGACCCAGTACTTC | CASSPDQGSSETQYF